The 7 T cell receptor beta chains listed next were all sequenced from one sample in a study of identical twins. TCRdb redid the calling of the 5' RACE reads with MiXCR, one entry per CDR3 protein. The data hold more than 600,000 distinct CDR3 sequences, with roughly 18% observed a single time. These data were likewise used in another study, on T cells expressing NK-cell markers.

Sequences were obtained from PBMCs. These receptors were collected from a woman aged 18-30 years in good health.

V gene TRBV29-1 combines with J gene TRBJ1-1, with 7 bases fitting TRBD1. Germline assignment: CDR1 SQVTM and CDR2 ANQGSEA. Trimming removed 3 bases from V and 0 bases from J; junction bases left unmatched: 7. This CDR3 has 15 residues. CDR3 sequence (DNA): TGCAGCGTTGACAGGGGGATTACAGTGAACACTGAAGCTTTCTTT. This encodes CSVDRGITVNTEAFF. The whole variable domain, filled in from reference TRBV29-1 and TRBJ1-1, reads SAVISQKPSRDICQRGTSLTIQCQVDSQVTMMFWYRQQPGQSLTLIATANQGSEATYESGFVIDKFPISRPNLTFSTLTVSNMSPEDSSIYLCSVDRGITVNTEAFFGQGTRLTVV.

This chain uses TRBV5-5 with TRBJ2-2, with 8 nucleotides matching TRBD1. The V and J ends lost 4 bases and 4 bases, in that order; junction bases with no gene match: 9. From germline, CDR1 is SGHKS and CDR2 YYEKEE (reference sequence). This CDR3 region has 16 residues. This CDR3 reads CASSPPDRVLTGELFF. CDR3 in DNA: TGTGCCAGCAGCCCCCCGGACAGGGTACTCACCGGGGAGCTGTTTTTT.

V is TRBV10-1 and J is TRBJ2-7, with D unclear. The V and J ends lost 2 bases and 5 bases respectively, with 10 bases between them. Germline values: CDR1 WNHNN, CDR2 SYGVQD (reference sequence). The CDR3 sequence is 13 residues long. CDR3 sequence: CASSEGVRDEQYF. The CDR3 coding sequence is TGCGCCAGCAGTGAGGGAGTGCGAGACGAGCAGTACTTC.

This clonotype was seen more than once but under ten times. The chain uses TRBV6-1 and TRBJ1-1; D call uncertain. The V gene lost 6 bases and the J gene lost 1 base, with 12 bases spanning the gap. CDR1 is MNHNS, CDR2 SASEGT, per germline. The length of the CDR3 is 14 residues. CDR3 nucleotides: TGTGCCAGCAGCCAATTTCGGACGAACACTGAAGCTTTCTTT. As protein: CASSQFRTNTEAFF.

This clonotype came up a few times. The chain carries TRBV27 and TRBJ2-3, with 8 positions matching TRBD1. Germline CDR1 MNHEY, CDR2 SMNVEV (reference sequence). V lost 6 bases and J lost 5; bases outside the gene matches: 10. The CDR3 runs to 15 residues. CDR3 in amino acids: CASRDRTGSEDTQYF. In DNA form, the CDR3 reads TGTGCCAGCAGGGACCGGACAGGGTCGGAAGATACGCAGTATTTT.

This clonotype was seen only a few times. The rearrangement joins TRBV7-9 to TRBJ1-2; D remains ambiguous. The CDR3 is 13 residues long. Germline-derived CDR1 and CDR2 are SEHNR and FQNEAQ (reference sequence). V was trimmed by 5 bases and J by 4 bases, leaving 11 bases between them. The CDR3 reads CASSLTEIYGYTF. The CDR3 DNA follows: TGTGCCAGCAGCCTTACAGAAATCTATGGCTACACCTTC.

The genes are TRBV6-5 and TRBJ2-7, with 11 bases identical to TRBD2. This CDR3 is built from 15 residues. CDR1 MNHEY and CDR2 SVGAGI come from the germline V gene. Trimming removed 4 bases from V and 0 bases from J; junction bases left unmatched: 2. The CDR3 DNA reads TGTGCCAGCAGTTTTAGCGGGGGGGCCTCCTACGAGCAGTACTTC. Its protein is CASSFSGGASYEQYF.